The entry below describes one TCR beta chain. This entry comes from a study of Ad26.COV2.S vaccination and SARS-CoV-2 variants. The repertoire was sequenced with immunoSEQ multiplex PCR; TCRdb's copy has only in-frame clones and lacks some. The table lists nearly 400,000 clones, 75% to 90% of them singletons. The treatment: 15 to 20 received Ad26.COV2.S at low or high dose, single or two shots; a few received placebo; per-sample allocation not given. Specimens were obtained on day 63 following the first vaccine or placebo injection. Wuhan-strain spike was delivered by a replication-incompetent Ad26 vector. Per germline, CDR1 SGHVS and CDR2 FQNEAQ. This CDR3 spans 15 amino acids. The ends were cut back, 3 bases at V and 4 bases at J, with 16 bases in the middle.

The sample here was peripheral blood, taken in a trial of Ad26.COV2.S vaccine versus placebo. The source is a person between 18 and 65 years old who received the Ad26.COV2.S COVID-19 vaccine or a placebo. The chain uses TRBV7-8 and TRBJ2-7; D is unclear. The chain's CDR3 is CASSFKRAPPYEQYF. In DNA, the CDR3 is TGTGCCAGCAGCTTTAAGCGAGCCCCTCCTTACGAGCAGTACTTC.